A selection of T cell receptor beta chains follows, all from one sample in a study of T cell repertoires in cytomegalovirus infection. A single record per CDR3 protein comes from TCRdb applying MiXCR to the reads. The repertoire includes roughly 720,000 distinct CDR3 sequences, about a third of them detected once, and around 2.8% sits in the top ten. Specimen: PBMCs. These receptors all come from a human donor in good health (CMV status not recorded). Some clones in this sample may be carry-over from other donors' samples. Both conserved end residues are part of each CDR3. The order of the fields is D gene, J gene, V gene, clone size, CDR3 protein, CDR3 DNA. D genes are given only for firm matches. Clone size is given for some rows only: seen once, a few or many times, or a class if the clone is expanded.

d_gene: NA; j_gene: TRBJ1-1; v_gene: TRBV27; abundance: NA; CDR3aa: CASSFSGLNTEAFF; CDR3nt: TGTGCCAGCAGTTTCAGCGGTTTGAACACTGAAGCTTTCTTT
d_gene: NA; j_gene: TRBJ1-1; v_gene: TRBV19; abundance: NA; CDR3aa: CASKVVAEGMNTEAFF; CDR3nt: TGTGCCAGTAAGGTAGTAGCCGAAGGAATGAACACTGAAGCTTTCTTT
d_gene: NA; j_gene: TRBJ2-7; v_gene: TRBV12-3/TRBV12-4; abundance: NA; CDR3aa: CACSLLSLESSYEQYF; CDR3nt: TGTGCCTGCAGTTTATTAAGTCTCGAATCCTCCTACGAGCAGTACTTC
d_gene: NA; j_gene: TRBJ2-7; v_gene: TRBV12-3/TRBV12-4; abundance: few; CDR3aa: CASSLGQELSSYEQYF; CDR3nt: TGTGCCAGCAGTTTAGGACAGGAACTCAGCTCCTACGAGCAGTACTTC
d_gene: NA; j_gene: TRBJ2-2; v_gene: TRBV28; abundance: NA; CDR3aa: CASSLRSYEVNTGELFF; CDR3nt: TGTGCCAGCAGTTTACGGTCCTACGAGGTGAACACCGGGGAGCTGTTTTTT
d_gene: TRBD2; j_gene: TRBJ2-7; v_gene: TRBV27; abundance: NA; CDR3aa: CASSSPLAGGLEQYF; CDR3nt: TGTGCCAGCAGTTCCCCTCTAGCGGGAGGGCTCGAGCAGTACTTC
d_gene: NA; j_gene: TRBJ1-2; v_gene: TRBV9; abundance: NA; CDR3aa: CSSSVDGGYGYTF; CDR3nt: TGTTCCAGCAGCGTAGATGGGGGGTATGGCTACACCTTC
d_gene: NA; j_gene: TRBJ1-5; v_gene: TRBV7-9; abundance: few; CDR3aa: CASSSQTDNQPQHF; CDR3nt: TGTGCCAGCAGCTCCCAGACTGACAATCAGCCCCAGCATTTT
d_gene: TRBD1; j_gene: TRBJ1-3; v_gene: TRBV7-9; abundance: few; CDR3aa: CASSSRDRDRQSSGNTIYF; CDR3nt: TGTGCCAGCAGCTCCCGGGACAGGGACCGACAGAGCTCTGGAAACACCATATATTTT
d_gene: TRBD1; j_gene: TRBJ1-2; v_gene: TRBV29-1; abundance: once; CDR3aa: CSVDGTASNYGYTF; CDR3nt: TGCAGCGTTGACGGGACAGCCTCTAACTATGGCTACACCTTC
d_gene: NA; j_gene: TRBJ2-5; v_gene: TRBV5-5; abundance: few; CDR3aa: CASSSAGKETQYF; CDR3nt: TGTGCCAGCAGCTCCGCAGGAAAAGAGACCCAGTACTTC
d_gene: NA; j_gene: TRBJ1-5; v_gene: TRBV6-1; abundance: few; CDR3aa: CASSEDPGGDQPQHF; CDR3nt: TGTGCCAGCAGTGAAGACCCGGGTGGGGACCAGCCCCAGCATTTT
d_gene: NA; j_gene: TRBJ2-4; v_gene: TRBV12-3/TRBV12-4; abundance: few; CDR3aa: CASSLSRWDIQYF; CDR3nt: TGTGCCAGCAGTTTATCTCGGTGGGACATTCAGTACTTC
d_gene: NA; j_gene: TRBJ2-3; v_gene: TRBV27; abundance: NA; CDR3aa: CASSLEASYRQYF; CDR3nt: TGTGCCAGCAGTTTAGAGGCCTCCTATCGGCAGTATTTT
d_gene: TRBD2; j_gene: TRBJ2-1; v_gene: TRBV6-6; abundance: few; CDR3aa: CASIFGGRLENEQFF; CDR3nt: TGTGCCAGCATTTTTGGCGGGAGACTTGAGAATGAGCAGTTCTTC
d_gene: TRBD1; j_gene: TRBJ2-7; v_gene: TRBV12-3/TRBV12-4; abundance: few; CDR3aa: CASSSRRDRGDEQYF; CDR3nt: TGTGCCAGCAGTTCCCGCCGGGACAGGGGGGACGAGCAGTACTTC
d_gene: TRBD2; j_gene: TRBJ2-3; v_gene: TRBV2; abundance: once; CDR3aa: CASLRGGGTDTQYF; CDR3nt: TGTGCCAGCCTCCGCGGGGGGGGCACAGATACGCAGTATTTT
d_gene: TRBD2; j_gene: TRBJ2-2; v_gene: TRBV15; abundance: NA; CDR3aa: CATSRDLSSSGRAGELFF; CDR3nt: TGTGCCACCAGCAGAGACTTGTCGTCTAGCGGGAGGGCCGGGGAGCTGTTTTTT
d_gene: NA; j_gene: TRBJ1-1; v_gene: TRBV6-1; abundance: NA; CDR3aa: CASSSRVEAFF; CDR3nt: TGTGCCAGCAGTTCAAGGGTAGAAGCTTTCTTT
d_gene: TRBD1; j_gene: TRBJ2-5; v_gene: TRBV7-9; abundance: many; CDR3aa: CASSRLAHRGSETQYF; CDR3nt: TGTGCCAGCAGTCGACTGGCACACAGGGGATCGGAGACCCAGTACTTC
d_gene: TRBD2; j_gene: TRBJ2-1; v_gene: TRBV5-1; abundance: NA; CDR3aa: CASSPQSGRASNEQFF; CDR3nt: TGCGCCAGCAGCCCCCAGAGCGGGAGGGCCTCTAATGAGCAGTTCTTC
d_gene: TRBD1; j_gene: TRBJ1-5; v_gene: TRBV6-2/TRBV6-3; abundance: NA; CDR3aa: CASSYFGQGNQPQHF; CDR3nt: TGTGCCAGCAGTTACTTCGGACAGGGCAATCAGCCCCAGCATTTT
d_gene: NA; j_gene: TRBJ2-7; v_gene: TRBV28; abundance: few; CDR3aa: CASSANRRYEQYF; CDR3nt: TGTGCCAGCAGCGCTAACAGAAGGTACGAGCAGTACTTC
d_gene: TRBD2; j_gene: TRBJ2-5; v_gene: TRBV11-2; abundance: many; CDR3aa: CASSPSQASGGYQETQYF; CDR3nt: TGTGCCAGCAGCCCGTCCCAGGCTAGCGGGGGGTACCAAGAGACCCAGTACTTC
d_gene: TRBD1; j_gene: TRBJ1-6; v_gene: TRBV7-3; abundance: few; CDR3aa: CASSERQGSYSPLHF; CDR3nt: TGTGCCAGCAGCGAGCGACAGGGGAGCTATTCACCCCTCCACTTT
d_gene: NA; j_gene: TRBJ1-1; v_gene: TRBV29-1; abundance: NA; CDR3aa: CSAGTNTEAFF; CDR3nt: TGCAGCGCCGGGACAAACACTGAAGCTTTCTTT
d_gene: NA; j_gene: TRBJ2-1; v_gene: TRBV4-1; abundance: few; CDR3aa: CASSHVSIRHEQFF; CDR3nt: TGCGCCAGCAGCCATGTCTCTATAAGGCATGAGCAGTTCTTC
d_gene: NA; j_gene: TRBJ1-2; v_gene: TRBV7-2; abundance: many; CDR3aa: CASSLDRGVRGYTF; CDR3nt: TGTGCCAGCAGCTTAGATAGGGGAGTACGGGGCTACACCTTC
d_gene: NA; j_gene: TRBJ2-1; v_gene: TRBV27; abundance: NA; CDR3aa: CASSLLNSGLEQFF; CDR3nt: TGTGCCAGCAGTTTACTTAATAGCGGACTAGAGCAGTTCTTC
d_gene: NA; j_gene: TRBJ2-7; v_gene: TRBV28; abundance: NA; CDR3aa: CASEQGTYEQYF; CDR3nt: TGTGCCAGCGAACAGGGAACCTACGAGCAGTACTTC
d_gene: TRBD1; j_gene: TRBJ1-5; v_gene: TRBV28; abundance: NA; CDR3aa: CASSSPDRGSAQPQHF; CDR3nt: TGTGCCAGCAGTTCACCGGACAGGGGGTCGGCACAGCCCCAGCATTTT
d_gene: NA; j_gene: TRBJ1-1; v_gene: TRBV28; abundance: NA; CDR3aa: CASSPLSETDNTEAFF; CDR3nt: TGTGCCAGCAGTCCCCTTTCCGAGACGGACAACACTGAAGCTTTCTTT
d_gene: TRBD1; j_gene: TRBJ1-2; v_gene: TRBV12-3/TRBV12-4; abundance: many; CDR3aa: CASSAASGTGRARYGYTF; CDR3nt: TGTGCCAGCAGTGCCGCATCCGGGACAGGGCGAGCACGCTATGGCTACACCTTC
d_gene: TRBD2; j_gene: TRBJ2-2; v_gene: TRBV7-4; abundance: NA; CDR3aa: CASSNPKWTSVNTGELFF; CDR3nt: TGTGCCAGCAGCAACCCAAAATGGACTAGCGTGAACACCGGGGAGCTGTTTTTT